This is a list of T cell receptor beta chains from one sample in a study of T cell repertoires in cytomegalovirus infection. These TCRs' antigens remain unknown. A single record per CDR3 protein comes from TCRdb applying MiXCR to the reads. The sample yields about 770,000 distinct CDR3 sequences, around 29% seen once. Sequencing used cultured CD8+ T cells from PBMCs, obtained from culture after CMV antigen stimulation. The receptors here all came from a human donor in good health (CMV status not recorded). Some clones in this sample may be carry-over from other donors' samples. Each CDR3 is given with its conserved first and last residue.

TRBV24-1	11	TRBJ2-1	CATSFGNEQFF
TRBV27	12	TRBJ1-1	CASRGGEAEAFF
TRBV7-3	17	TRBJ2-1	CASSRDSQGVPYNEQFF
TRBV28	13	TRBJ1-6	CASSRTGRSPLHF
TRBV10-3	15	TRBJ2-3	CAISELAADTDTQYF
TRBV12-3/TRBV12-4	14	TRBJ2-1	CASRTSGGYNEQFF
TRBV6-1	13	TRBJ1-4	CAPRGQQNEKLFF
TRBV28	15	TRBJ1-1	CASSGGRGDHTEAFF
TRBV2	16	TRBJ1-4	CASREGQIGPNEKLFF
TRBV4-1	15	TRBJ2-7	CASSQGRGFSYEQYF
TRBV3-1	12	TRBJ2-7	CASGLVGDEQYF
TRBV18	15	TRBJ1-6	CASSPAGEGNSPLHF
TRBV19	16	TRBJ2-1	CASSWTSGTTYNEQFF
TRBV27	15	TRBJ2-1	CASSSPPGIYNEQFF
TRBV11-1	16	TRBJ1-2	CASSFLPTGGEHGYTF
TRBV18	18	TRBJ1-1	CASSLTPGGPTRNTEAFF
TRBV6-5	14	TRBJ2-3	CASSYEGLQDTQYF
TRBV6-2/TRBV6-3	12	TRBJ2-1	CASTPSGPPRFF
TRBV12-3/TRBV12-4	15	TRBJ1-1	CASSFSSAGGGEAFF
TRBV19	15	TRBJ1-2	CASSIDPGSPYGYTF
TRBV12-3/TRBV12-4	14	TRBJ1-1	CASSFAGGRAEAFF
TRBV6-5	14	TRBJ1-2	CASSYSNKYYGYTF
TRBV10-2	13	TRBJ1-1	CASRGSGVTEAFF
TRBV7-2	16	TRBJ2-3	CASRNLAGMRLDTQYF
TRBV27	18	TRBJ2-5	CASSPLGSGGPLGETQYF
TRBV4-3	19	TRBJ2-1	CASSQEKRGESYGDDEQFF
TRBV7-6	15	TRBJ1-2	CASSPEGSLAGGYTF
TRBV6-6	12	TRBJ2-7	CASRTGFYEQYF
TRBV6-5	16	TRBJ1-5	CASSYSGATRNQPQHF
TRBV28	14	TRBJ2-5	CASSLRSGRETQYF
TRBV29-1	15	TRBJ1-2	CSVEVFEHLSYGYTF
TRBV12-3/TRBV12-4	19	TRBJ2-2	CASRKPGQEKDSGTGELFF
TRBV19	15	TRBJ2-5	CASSIRLATKETQYF
TRBV7-9	14	TRBJ2-7	CASSLTSGTYEQYF
TRBV12-3/TRBV12-4	11	TRBJ1-2	CASMGVDGYTF
TRBV6-1	14	TRBJ1-5	CASSEFRGTQPQHF
TRBV15	16	TRBJ2-2	CATSRTPGANTGELFF
TRBV7-9	17	TRBJ2-1	CASSRGRVDIPYNEQFF
TRBV28	14	TRBJ1-2	CASKVIGQGFVYTF
TRBV7-6	13	TRBJ2-7	CASGRQGWNEQYF
TRBV6-6	11	TRBJ2-2	CATATTGELFF
TRBV3-1	17	TRBJ2-1	CASSHPATSGGANEQFF
TRBV24-1	13	TRBJ1-2	CATSRGSNYGYTF
TRBV5-4	14	TRBJ2-3	CASSSIWGTDTQYF
TRBV7-2	16	TRBJ1-1	CASSLTPGGGLTEAFF
TRBV7-9	13	TRBJ2-7	CASSPQYSYEQYF
TRBV6-6	14	TRBJ1-1	CASILNGGLTEAFF
TRBV7-9	16	TRBJ2-1	CASSSRQGIAYNEQFF
TRBV4-1	14	TRBJ1-1	CASSLETGVTEAFF
TRBV6-2/TRBV6-3	14	TRBJ2-1	CASSLWGIYNEQFF
TRBV6-2/TRBV6-3	15	TRBJ1-1	CASSYARGTNTEAFF
TRBV27	13	TRBJ2-5	CASSLAQGKTQYF
TRBV19	14	TRBJ1-5	CASSIEDGNQPQHF
TRBV4-3	15	TRBJ1-1	CASSPGDRGLREAFF
TRBV27	13	TRBJ1-1	CASSLGTDSEAFF